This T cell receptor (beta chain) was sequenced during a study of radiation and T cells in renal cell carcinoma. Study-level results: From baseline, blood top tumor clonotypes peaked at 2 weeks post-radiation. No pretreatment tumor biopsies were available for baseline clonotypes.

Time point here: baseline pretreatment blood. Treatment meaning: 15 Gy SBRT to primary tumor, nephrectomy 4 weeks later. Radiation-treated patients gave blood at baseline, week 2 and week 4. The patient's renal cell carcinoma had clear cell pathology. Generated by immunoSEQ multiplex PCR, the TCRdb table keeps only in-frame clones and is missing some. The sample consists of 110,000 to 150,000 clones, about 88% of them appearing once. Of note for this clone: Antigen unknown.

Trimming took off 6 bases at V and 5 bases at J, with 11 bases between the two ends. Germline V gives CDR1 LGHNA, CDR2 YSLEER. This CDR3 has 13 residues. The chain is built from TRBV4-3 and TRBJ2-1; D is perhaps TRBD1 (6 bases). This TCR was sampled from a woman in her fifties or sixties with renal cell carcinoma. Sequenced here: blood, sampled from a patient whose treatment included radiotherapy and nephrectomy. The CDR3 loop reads CASSQGYNNEQFF. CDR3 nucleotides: TGCGCCAGCAGTCAGGGGTACAACAATGAGCAGTTCTTC.